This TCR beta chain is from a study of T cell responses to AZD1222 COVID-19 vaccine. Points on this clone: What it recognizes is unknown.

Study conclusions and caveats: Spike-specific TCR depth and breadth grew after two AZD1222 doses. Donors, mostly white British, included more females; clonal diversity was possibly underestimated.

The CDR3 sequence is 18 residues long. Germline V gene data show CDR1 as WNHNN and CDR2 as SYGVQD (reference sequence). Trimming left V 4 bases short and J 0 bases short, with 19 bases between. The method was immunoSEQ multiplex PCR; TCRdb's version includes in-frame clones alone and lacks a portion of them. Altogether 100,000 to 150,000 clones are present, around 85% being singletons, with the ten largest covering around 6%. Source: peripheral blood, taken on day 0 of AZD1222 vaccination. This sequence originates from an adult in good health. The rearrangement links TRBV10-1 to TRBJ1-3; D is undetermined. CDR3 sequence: CASSVGQRFPSSGNTIYF. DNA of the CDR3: TGCGCCAGCAGTGTCGGCCAAAGGTTTCCATCCTCTGGAAACACCATATATTTT.